Listed below are T cell receptor beta chains from one sample, sequenced in a study of blood T cell repertoires in COVID-19. TCRdb keeps only in-frame clones here, not all; method: immunoSEQ multiplex PCR. The sample includes 170,000 or so clones, 88% of them seen just once. Sequenced: PBMCs or T cells enriched from blood (not recorded which). The receptors here all came from a woman aged 18-35 years who had recovered from COVID-19. The CDR3 runs from the conserved cysteine through the conserved F or W.

TRBV10-3	CAISDPYRSGSIYEQYF
TRBV28	CASSSGGGFSAFF
TRBV4-2	CASSQDLGGSSYNEQFF
TRBV7-2	CASSLEGLGSYEQYF
TRBV5-8	CASSVSQGVAYGYTF
TRBV6-5	CASRKGLAGVEQFF
TRBV29-1	CSVEASGAYNEQFF
TRBV21-1	CASSKSDGWSSEQFF
TRBV30	CAWSLSGASTDTQYF
TRBV4-1	CASSQDLTGYNEQFF
TRBV7-3	CASSLKGQGLDGYTF
TRBV3-1/TRBV3-2	CASSQDMASGGTDTQYF
TRBV14	CASSQDRAQGWVNTEAFF
TRBV19	CASSNPDRGPYEQYF
TRBV2	CASSEQTSGSYEQYF
TRBV5-1	CASSFSGSTDTQYF
TRBV5-4	CASSAGGGFDEQFF
TRBV29-1	CSLPGQGAIYEQYF
TRBV2	CASSERGDSYGYTF
TRBV7-9	CASSRVQGNEKLFF
TRBV7-8	CASSLVAGDLSSVSPLHF
TRBV20-1	CSASPLGGNQPQHF
TRBV20-1	CSASTGSSYEQYF
TRBV7-3	CASSPHRDTEAFF